This is a list of T cell receptor beta chains from one sample in a study of cytomegalovirus exposure and HLA in healthy donors. The repertoire was sequenced with immunoSEQ multiplex PCR; TCRdb's copy has only in-frame clones and lacks some. Of about 95,000 clones in the sample, under 85% were seen once. The sample consisted of PBMCs. Source of these receptors: a woman between 40 and 55 years old in good health and CMV-seropositive. Both conserved end residues are part of each CDR3. A D gene is named only where the DNA matches it firmly. Clone sizes are given selectively: once, few, many, or a class where the clone is expanded.

clone_size d_call j_call cdr3_length v_call cdr3_nt cdr3_aa
NA TRBD2 TRBJ2-5 15 TRBV2 TGTGCCAGCAGTCATGGACTAGCGGGAGAAGAGACCCAGTACTTC CASSHGLAGEETQYF
NA NA TRBJ1-1 10 TRBV6-7 TGTGCCAACCAACAGGGAGAAGCTTTCTTT CANQQGEAFF
NA TRBD2 TRBJ2-3 17 TRBV28 TGTGCCAGCAGTCGTGGGACTAGCGGGAGTAGGACAGATACGCAGTATTTT CASSRGTSGSRTDTQYF
once NA TRBJ1-1 15 TRBV7-8 TGTGCCAGCAGCGCCCTGACAAGTGGGAGCACTGAAGCTTTCTTT CASSALTSGSTEAFF
NA TRBD1 TRBJ2-7 15 TRBV6-5 TGTGCCAGCAGTTACGGCGAGGGGGCGACGGACGAGCAGTACTTC CASSYGEGATDEQYF
NA NA TRBJ2-3 15 TRBV29-1 TGCAGCGTTGGAGGGGGAGCGGAGTACACAGATACGCAGTATTTT CSVGGGAEYTDTQYF
few TRBD1 TRBJ1-4 15 TRBV7-3 TGTGCCAGCAGCCTAGGGGGTGGGACAGGGGAAAAACTGTTTTTT CASSLGGGTGEKLFF
NA TRBD1 TRBJ1-5 15 TRBV5-1 TGCGCCAGCAGCGTCGGACAGGGTTTTAATCAGCCCCAGCATTTT CASSVGQGFNQPQHF
NA TRBD2 TRBJ2-1 16 TRBV7-6 TGTGCCAGCAGCCACGGGGAGCGGGAGGGTTACAATGAGCAGTTCTTC CASSHGEREGYNEQFF
NA TRBD1 TRBJ2-7 13 TRBV5-1 TGCGCCAGCAGCTTGGCACAGGGGAACGAGCAGTACTTC CASSLAQGNEQYF
NA TRBD1 TRBJ2-3 16 TRBV9 TGTGCCAGCAGCGTAGCTGGGGGACAGGGCGCAGATACGCAGTATTTT CASSVAGGQGADTQYF
few TRBD2 TRBJ2-1 15 TRBV2 TGTGCCAGCAGTGCCGAGACTAGCGGATACAATGAGCAGTTCTTC CASSAETSGYNEQFF
NA NA TRBJ2-1 16 TRBV19 TGTGCCACCCGGCCAGAGGACTCCCGGCCAATTGGTGAGCAGTTCTTC CATRPEDSRPIGEQFF
NA NA TRBJ2-7 15 TRBV7-2 TGTGCCAGCTCCTTAGGAGCCTCGATCTCCTACGAGCAGTACTTC CASSLGASISYEQYF
NA NA TRBJ2-7 15 TRBV5-1 TGCGCCAGCAGCGAACTCGCGGGACCCAACTACGAGCAGTACTTC CASSELAGPNYEQYF
NA TRBD2 TRBJ2-4 15 TRBV5-1 TGCGCCAGCAGCTGGACAAGCGGGAATTTCGACATTCAGTACTTC CASSWTSGNFDIQYF
NA TRBD1 TRBJ1-3 19 TRBV7-9 TGTGCCAGCAGGGCCGGGACAGGGGGCGCATGGCGCCAAGGAAACACCATATATTTT CASRAGTGGAWRQGNTIYF
NA TRBD1 TRBJ1-1 14 TRBV28 TGTGCCAGCAGCTCACGACAGGGAGTCTCTGAAGCTTTCTTT CASSSRQGVSEAFF
NA NA TRBJ1-4 14 TRBV6-1 TGTGCCAGCAGTGAAGGGTCCGGTAATGAAAAACTGTTTTTT CASSEGSGNEKLFF
NA NA TRBJ1-2 12 TRBV5-4 TGTGCCAGCAGCTTCAGTGGCTATGGCTACACCTTC CASSFSGYGYTF
NA TRBD1 TRBJ2-7 13 TRBV2 TGTGCCAGCTCAGGGACAGGGGGCTACGAGCAGTACTTC CASSGTGGYEQYF
NA TRBD2 TRBJ2-1 15 TRBV6-5 TGTGCCAGCAGTTTGGGACTAGCGGGACTAAATGAGCAGTTCTTC CASSLGLAGLNEQFF
NA TRBD2 TRBJ2-7 13 TRBV19 TGTGCCAGTAGTATAGCTAGCGGCTACGAGCAGTACTTC CASSIASGYEQYF
NA NA TRBJ1-2 14 TRBV30 TGTGCCTGGAGTGTCGTACCCGGCGGGCATGGCTACACCTTC CAWSVVPGGHGYTF
NA TRBD2 TRBJ2-7 17 TRBV5-6 TGTGCCAGCAGCTTGCTGGGGGTCCTAGCGGGAGGGCACGAGCAGTACTTC CASSLLGVLAGGHEQYF
NA TRBD1 TRBJ2-7 13 TRBV7-7 TGTGCTAGCAGCTCTCAGGGGGTCAACGAGCAGTACTTC CASSSQGVNEQYF
NA NA TRBJ1-2 16 TRBV11-2 TGTGCCAGCAGCTTAGACGCAAGGGGGGGAGGCTATGGCTACACCTTC CASSLDARGGGYGYTF
NA TRBD2 TRBJ2-2 15 TRBV5-1 TGCGCCAGCAGTTCAAGCGGGAGGGGGACCGGGGAGCTGTTTTTT CASSSSGRGTGELFF
NA NA TRBJ1-1 14 TRBV9 TGTGCCAGCAGCGTAGGACAGGTGAACACTGAAGCTTTCTTT CASSVGQVNTEAFF
NA TRBD1 TRBJ2-1 19 TRBV28 TGTGCCAGCAGCTCCGAGACGGACAGGGGGCGGTTCCCCTACAATGAGCAGTTCTTC CASSSETDRGRFPYNEQFF
NA TRBD1 TRBJ2-7 14 TRBV27 TGTGCCAGCAGCTGGACAGGGGGCCTATACGAGCAGTACTTC CASSWTGGLYEQYF
NA TRBD2 TRBJ2-7 15 TRBV7-6 TGTGCCAGCAGTTTTGGGGCGGGAGAGGTGGGCGAGCAGTACTTC CASSFGAGEVGEQYF
few NA TRBJ1-5 14 TRBV6-1 TGTGCCAGCAGTGAAAGGGCAGGGGATCAGCCCCAGCATTTT CASSERAGDQPQHF
NA TRBD2 TRBJ2-7 19 TRBV7-9 TGTGCCAGCAGCTCTTTTCCGGGAGCGGGAGATTATTCTTCCTACGAGCAGTACTTC CASSSFPGAGDYSSYEQYF
NA NA TRBJ1-3 15 TRBV10-1 TGCGCCAGCAGTGAGCTCGCGGGTTCTGGAAACACCATATATTTT CASSELAGSGNTIYF
NA TRBD1 TRBJ2-2 18 TRBV23-1 TGCGCCAGCAGTCAAGCCGGGACAGGGAACCCGAACACCGGGGAGCTGTTTTTT CASSQAGTGNPNTGELFF
NA TRBD2 TRBJ2-1 18 TRBV4-1 TGCGCCAGCAGCCCTTTAGGGATAGCGGGAGGGAAGGATAATGAGCAGTTCTTC CASSPLGIAGGKDNEQFF
NA TRBD2 TRBJ2-5 16 TRBV6-1 TGTGCCAGCAGTGAAGCAGCTAGCGGAATCCAAGAGACCCAGTACTTC CASSEAASGIQETQYF
NA NA TRBJ1-4 14 TRBV6-5 TGTGCCAGCAGTTACTCGAGATCGAATGAAAAACTGTTTTTT CASSYSRSNEKLFF
NA TRBD1 TRBJ2-5 15 TRBV19 TGTGCCAGTAGTCTCTGGACAGGGCGACAAGAGACCCAGTACTTC CASSLWTGRQETQYF
NA TRBD1 TRBJ2-6 17 TRBV4-2 TGTGCCAGCAGCCAGGCAGGGGGCGCTTCAGGGGCCAACGTCCTGACTTTC CASSQAGGASGANVLTF
once NA TRBJ2-3 17 TRBV21-1 TGTGCCAGCAGCAAAGTGCCGGTAGCGGGATCCACAGATACGCAGTATTTT CASSKVPVAGSTDTQYF
NA TRBD1 TRBJ2-3 16 TRBV9 TGTGCCAGCAGCGTAGGGACAGGGTCCGTCACAGATACGCAGTATTTT CASSVGTGSVTDTQYF
NA TRBD1 TRBJ2-1 15 TRBV6-1 TGTGCCAGCAGTGTACGGGACAGGGATCACAATGAGCAGTTCTTC CASSVRDRDHNEQFF
NA NA TRBJ2-1 13 TRBV19 TGTGCCAGACAATTGACTAGTTCCAATGAGCAGTTCTTC CARQLTSSNEQFF
few TRBD1 TRBJ1-1 16 TRBV10-1 TGCGCCAGCAGTGTCGACCCGACAGGGGGCTACACTGAAGCTTTCTTT CASSVDPTGGYTEAFF
NA TRBD1 TRBJ2-1 14 TRBV10-3 TGTGCCATCAGTGAGTCGAGACAGGGCAATGAGCAGTTCTTC CAISESRQGNEQFF
NA TRBD2 TRBJ2-7 16 TRBV9 TGTGCCAGCAGCCTCCAAGGGCTAGCGGGAGAAAGAGAGCAGTACTTC CASSLQGLAGEREQYF
once TRBD1 TRBJ1-1 16 TRBV2 TGTGCCAGCAGTGTTCGGGACAGGGGAGGGAACACTGAAGCTTTCTTT CASSVRDRGGNTEAFF
once TRBD2 TRBJ2-5 15 TRBV28 TGTGCCAGCAGTCCGGGACTAGCGGGAGCAGAGACCCAGTACTTC CASSPGLAGAETQYF
NA NA TRBJ1-2 17 TRBV21-1 TGTGCCAGCAGCAAAGCGGCGCGGGGGGCTTCCCTCTATGGCTACACCTTC CASSKAARGASLYGYTF
NA TRBD2 TRBJ2-1 15 TRBV9 TGTGCCAGCAGCGTAGTGGCTAGCGGGGCTAATGAGCAGTTCTTC CASSVVASGANEQFF
NA NA TRBJ1-1 13 TRBV7-9 TGTTCCAGCAGCTCCACTGAGAACACTGAAGCTTTCTTT CSSSSTENTEAFF
NA NA TRBJ2-2 13 TRBV19 TGTGCCAGTAGTATGCTGAGCACCGGGGAGCTGTTTTTT CASSMLSTGELFF
once NA TRBJ2-1 15 TRBV2 TGTGCCAGCAGTGGGCGACGGGGGGCTGTGGACGAGCAGTTCTTC CASSGRRGAVDEQFF
NA NA TRBJ2-1 13 TRBV29-1 TGCAGCGTTGAACCAGGGGAGAAGAATGAGCAGTTCTTC CSVEPGEKNEQFF
few NA TRBJ1-4 15 TRBV6-1 TGTGCCAGCAGTGAAGCAGAGGGGGCTAATGAAAAACTGTTTTTT CASSEAEGANEKLFF
once TRBD1 TRBJ1-2 14 TRBV28 TGTGCCAGCCTTCGGGACAGGGGGCAGCGTGGCTACACCTTC CASLRDRGQRGYTF
NA TRBD2 TRBJ2-1 15 TRBV7-9 TGTGCCAGCAGCTCTGATAGCGGGAGTCGCTATGAGCAGTTCTTC CASSSDSGSRYEQFF
NA TRBD1 TRBJ1-2 14 TRBV19 TGTGCCAGTACGACCGAGGACAGGGGTTATGGCTACACCTTC CASTTEDRGYGYTF